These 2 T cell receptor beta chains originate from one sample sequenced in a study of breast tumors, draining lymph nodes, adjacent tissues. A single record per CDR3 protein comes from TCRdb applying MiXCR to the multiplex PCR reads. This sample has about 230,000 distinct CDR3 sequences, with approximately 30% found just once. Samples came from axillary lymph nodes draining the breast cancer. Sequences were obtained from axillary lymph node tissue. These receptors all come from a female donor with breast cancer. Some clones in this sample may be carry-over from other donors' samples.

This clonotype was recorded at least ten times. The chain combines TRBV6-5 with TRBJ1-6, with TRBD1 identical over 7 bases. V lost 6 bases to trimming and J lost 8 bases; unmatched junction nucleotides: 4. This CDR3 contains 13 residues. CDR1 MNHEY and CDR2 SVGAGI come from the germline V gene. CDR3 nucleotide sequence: TGTGCCAGCAGGGACAGGATCGATTCACCCCTCCACTTT. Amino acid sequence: CASRDRIDSPLHF.

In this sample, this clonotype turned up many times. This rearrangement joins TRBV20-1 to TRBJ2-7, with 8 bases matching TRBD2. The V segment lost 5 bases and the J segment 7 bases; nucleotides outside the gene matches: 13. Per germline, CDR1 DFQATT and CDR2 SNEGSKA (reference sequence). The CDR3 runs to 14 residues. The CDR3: CSAPRTGGLGEQYF. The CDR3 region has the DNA TGCAGTGCTCCTCGGACGGGGGGGTTAGGGGAGCAGTACTTC.